A single T cell receptor (beta chain) is shown here with its context. The antigen remains unidentified. Sequenced by immunoSEQ multiplex PCR; TCRdb stores in-frame clones only, minus some. The table has some 25,000 clones, roughly 88% seen once. This record belongs to a study of T cell responses to AZD1222 COVID-19 vaccine. Whole-study results and caveats: Females outnumbered males among donors, who were mostly white British; clonal diversity was possibly underestimated.

The input for sequencing was peripheral blood, taken 28 days after the second AZD1222 dose. The source is an adult who received the AZD1222 COVID-19 vaccine.

The CDR3 spells CASSRLDDRRNTQYF. As DNA, the CDR3 is TGTGCCAGCAGTCGGCTAGACGACCGGAGGAATACGCAGTATTTT. The rearrangement uses TRBV9 and TRBJ2-3; a possible D gene is TRBD2 (5 bases). CDR3 length equals 15 residues. The ends were cut back, 5 bases at V and 7 bases at J, with 20 bases in the middle. Germline V CDR1 and CDR2: SGDLS, YYNGEE.